This TCR beta chain was captured by sequencing in a study of post-analysis software for immune sequencing data (dated by TCRdb to about 2015). General notes on the study: Recorded disease courses included relapsing-remitting, secondary progressive and progressive-relapsing multiple sclerosis, with some patients lacking subtype annotation. Patient repertoires were compared against around 10 previously published healthy control repertoires from donors aged roughly 6 to 27 years. A subset of samples was prepared in parallel using single-end sample barcoding, then pooled and co-amplified after Illumina adapter ligation.

To demonstrate the VDJtools post-analysis software, TCR beta repertoires were profiled from the peripheral blood of some 12 young patients with multiple sclerosis. Multiple sclerosis patients were children and adolescents aged about 6 to 15 years. Comments on this clonotype: It lacks a known antigen. No qualities accompany the bases; no much larger clone lies one base away.

Overall results and qualifications from the work: Significantly higher frequencies in patients than in controls were found for five or six TRBV segments, including TRBV5-6, TRBV5-1 and TRBV20-1. The control group was slightly older than the multiple sclerosis patient group. When samples were clustered directly using the F measure, samples prepared in the same batch co-clustered strongly, which prompted a batch-effect correction. Compared with controls, multiple sclerosis patients had significantly lower normalized Chao1 diversity, a finding suggesting substantial peripheral T-cell clonal expansion.

From its cysteine to its phenylalanine, the CDR3 spans 14 amino acids. Just CDR3 DNA is preserved here, 42 bases in frame from base 1. Looking up the germline V gene (reference sequence) yields CDR1 MNHNY and CDR2 SVGAGI. The trim is 0 bases for V and 8 bases for J, with a gap of 11 bases between the germline ends. The library came from PCR. The sample was run on an Illumina HiSeq 2500. To reduce PCR and sequencing biases, unique molecular identifiers were incorporated into the TCR beta cDNA libraries. Roughly 0.5 million cDNA molecules were obtained per 1 to 10 million input T cells, so each molecule approximated one T cell. The patient libraries were prepared and sequenced with the same protocol used for the earlier healthy control dataset. Samples belonging to the same batch were prepared together, multiplexed and sequenced on a shared HiSeq lane. Processing in the source paper ran as follows. Raw barcoded reads were processed with MIGEC, discarding single-read molecular identifier groups before consensus assembly and CDR3 extraction. VDJtools was used for post-analysis of the clonotype tables, with diversity normalized by down-sampling every dataset to the smallest sample size. To correct batch-related cross-sample contamination, repertoire overlap clustering matched CDR3 amino acid sequences but not nucleotide sequences. The public reads were run again by TCRdb, first through fastp at Q25 and then through MiXCR, and only productive beta chains were kept. Duplicate CDR3 protein sequences are folded into a single record with the most common DNA and genes. The V and J calls shown here were made by TCRdb, not taken from the authors' results. For this sample the table gives 750,000 to 950,000 distinct CDR3 sequences, of which roughly 50% were detected only once. Of the sample, roughly 4.9% is held by the ten largest clones.

Source material: blood. The chain employs TRBV6-6 and TRBJ2-1; perhaps TRBD1 is the D gene, with 7 bases matching. This sequence was found in a girl aged 10-17 years with multiple sclerosis. CDR3 reads: CASSYSDREDEQFF. In nucleotide form, the sequence is TGTGCCAGCAGTTACTCTGACAGGGAGGATGAGCAGTTCTTC.